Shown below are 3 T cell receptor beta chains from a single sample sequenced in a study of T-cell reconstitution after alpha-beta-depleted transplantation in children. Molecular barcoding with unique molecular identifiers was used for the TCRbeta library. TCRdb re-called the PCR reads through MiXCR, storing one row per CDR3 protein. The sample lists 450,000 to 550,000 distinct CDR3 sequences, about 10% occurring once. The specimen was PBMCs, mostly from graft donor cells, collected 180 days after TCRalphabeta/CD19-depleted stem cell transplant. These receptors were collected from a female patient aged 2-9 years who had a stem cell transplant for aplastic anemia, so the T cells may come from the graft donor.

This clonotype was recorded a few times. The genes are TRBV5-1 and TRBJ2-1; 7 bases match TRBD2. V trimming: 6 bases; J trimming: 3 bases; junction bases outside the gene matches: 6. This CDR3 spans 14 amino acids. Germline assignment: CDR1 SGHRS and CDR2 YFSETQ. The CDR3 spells CASKPLADYNEQFF. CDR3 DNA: TGCGCCAGCAAACCTCTAGCGGACTACAATGAGCAGTTCTTC. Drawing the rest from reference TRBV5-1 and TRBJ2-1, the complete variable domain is KAGVTQTPRYLIKTRGQQVTLSCSPISGHRSVSWYQQTPGQGLQFLFEYFSETQRNKGNFPGRFSGRQFSNSRSEMNVSTLELGDSALYLCASKPLADYNEQFFGPGTRLTVL.

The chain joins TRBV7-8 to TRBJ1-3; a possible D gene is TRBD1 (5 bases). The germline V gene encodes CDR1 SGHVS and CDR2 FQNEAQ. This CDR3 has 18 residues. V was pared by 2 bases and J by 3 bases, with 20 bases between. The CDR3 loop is CASSLKAGQIFDGNTIYF. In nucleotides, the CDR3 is TGTGCCAGCAGCTTAAAGGCAGGGCAGATCTTTGATGGAAACACCATATATTTT.

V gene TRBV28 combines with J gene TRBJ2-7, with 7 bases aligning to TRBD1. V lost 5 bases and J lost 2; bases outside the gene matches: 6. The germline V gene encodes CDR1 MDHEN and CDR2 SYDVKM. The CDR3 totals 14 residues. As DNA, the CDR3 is TGTGCCAGCAGTCCCGGACAGGTTACCTACGAGCAGTACTTC. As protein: CASSPGQVTYEQYF.